Listed below are T cell receptor beta chains from one sample, sequenced in a study of T cells in Graves' hyperthyroidism and ophthalmopathy. From the multiplex PCR reads, TCRdb called clonotypes with MiXCR, one entry per CDR3 protein. This table has 640,000 or so distinct CDR3 sequences, roughly 14% appearing once. The sample was blood. The receptors here all came from a woman between 40 and 55 years old with Graves' ophthalmopathy. Both conserved end residues are part of each CDR3. The order of the fields is D gene, J gene, clone size, V gene, CDR3 protein, CDR3 DNA. A D gene is named only where the DNA matches it firmly. Clone size is not always given. Where it is, it says once, few, many or a class for expanded clones.

D gene: -; J gene: TRBJ1-1; clone size: -; V gene: TRBV7-6; CDR3 protein: CASSLERRGLGVAEAFF; CDR3 DNA: TGTGCCAGCAGCTTAGAACGTCGGGGGCTGGGGGTGGCTGAAGCTTTCTTT
D gene: TRBD1; J gene: TRBJ1-2; clone size: many; V gene: TRBV20-1; CDR3 protein: CSARGRDRENDGYTF; CDR3 DNA: TGCAGTGCTAGAGGAAGGGACAGGGAGAATGATGGCTACACCTTC
D gene: -; J gene: TRBJ1-1; clone size: many; V gene: TRBV7-9; CDR3 protein: CAPTKAADTEAFF; CDR3 DNA: TGTGCCCCCACCAAAGCGGCGGACACTGAAGCTTTCTTT
D gene: -; J gene: TRBJ2-7; clone size: few; V gene: TRBV6-5; CDR3 protein: CASSYRPGATYEQYF; CDR3 DNA: TGTGCCAGCAGTTACAGACCCGGGGCTACCTACGAGCAGTACTTC
D gene: -; J gene: TRBJ2-5; clone size: few; V gene: TRBV11-2; CDR3 protein: CASSPWDGPQETQYF; CDR3 DNA: TGTGCCAGCAGCCCCTGGGACGGCCCCCAAGAGACCCAGTACTTC
D gene: -; J gene: TRBJ2-1; clone size: many; V gene: TRBV7-2; CDR3 protein: CASSLSTNEQFF; CDR3 DNA: TGTGCCAGCAGCTTATCAACGAATGAGCAGTTCTTC
D gene: -; J gene: TRBJ1-2; clone size: -; V gene: TRBV5-1; CDR3 protein: CATRTVANYGYTF; CDR3 DNA: TGCGCCACCCGGACAGTAGCTAACTATGGCTACACCTTC
D gene: -; J gene: TRBJ2-7; clone size: many; V gene: TRBV6-5; CDR3 protein: CASSYSRQTYEQYF; CDR3 DNA: TGTGCCAGCAGTTACTCGAGGCAGACTTACGAGCAGTACTTC
D gene: -; J gene: TRBJ2-2; clone size: many; V gene: TRBV11-2; CDR3 protein: CASSLGNEELFF; CDR3 DNA: TGTGCCAGCAGCTTAGGAAACGAGGAGCTGTTTTTT
D gene: -; J gene: TRBJ1-3; clone size: -; V gene: TRBV30; CDR3 protein: CAWSDFGAGMSGNTIYF; CDR3 DNA: TGTGCCTGGAGTGATTTCGGTGCGGGGATGTCTGGAAACACCATATATTTT
D gene: TRBD1; J gene: TRBJ2-5; clone size: many; V gene: TRBV29-1; CDR3 protein: CSAPGTGGFETQYF; CDR3 DNA: TGCAGCGCACCTGGGACAGGGGGCTTTGAGACCCAGTACTTC
D gene: TRBD1; J gene: TRBJ2-2; clone size: many; V gene: TRBV27; CDR3 protein: CASSSGTGTNTGELFF; CDR3 DNA: TGTGCCAGCAGTTCCGGGACAGGGACGAACACCGGGGAGCTGTTTTTT
D gene: -; J gene: TRBJ2-7; clone size: many; V gene: TRBV28; CDR3 protein: CASSPSGTLRQEQYF; CDR3 DNA: TGTGCCAGCAGTCCCTCCGGGACACTCCGTCAAGAGCAGTACTTC
D gene: -; J gene: TRBJ2-5; clone size: many; V gene: TRBV5-5; CDR3 protein: CASSLAAWPRETQYF; CDR3 DNA: TGTGCCAGCAGCTTGGCCGCGTGGCCGAGGGAGACCCAGTACTTC
D gene: -; J gene: TRBJ1-5; clone size: many; V gene: TRBV5-1; CDR3 protein: CASRRDGSSNQPQHF; CDR3 DNA: TGCGCCAGCAGGAGGGACGGGAGTAGCAATCAGCCCCAGCATTTT
D gene: -; J gene: TRBJ2-7; clone size: few; V gene: TRBV5-1; CDR3 protein: CASSLGAAGTGSGEQYF; CDR3 DNA: TGCGCCAGCAGTTTGGGGGCTGCTGGGACGGGCTCCGGGGAGCAGTACTTC
D gene: TRBD1; J gene: TRBJ2-7; clone size: -; V gene: TRBV6-1; CDR3 protein: CASRNGDRDTEQYF; CDR3 DNA: TGTGCCAGCAGAAACGGGGACAGGGATACCGAGCAGTACTTC
D gene: -; J gene: TRBJ2-7; clone size: many; V gene: TRBV5-1; CDR3 protein: CASSLAVAGRIGHEQYF; CDR3 DNA: TGCGCCAGCAGCTTGGCTGTGGCAGGGCGAATCGGGCACGAGCAGTACTTC
D gene: -; J gene: TRBJ2-3; clone size: -; V gene: TRBV7-2; CDR3 protein: CASSLEWTPQYF; CDR3 DNA: TGTGCCAGCAGCTTAGAGTGGACACCGCAGTATTTT
D gene: TRBD1; J gene: TRBJ1-1; clone size: few; V gene: TRBV12-3/TRBV12-4; CDR3 protein: CASSFGTSAGTGGGEAFF; CDR3 DNA: TGTGCCAGCAGTTTCGGGACGTCGGCCGGGACAGGGGGCGGTGAAGCTTTCTTT
D gene: -; J gene: TRBJ2-7; clone size: many; V gene: TRBV28; CDR3 protein: CASYHTSYEQYF; CDR3 DNA: TGTGCCAGTTATCATACCTCCTACGAGCAGTACTTC
D gene: -; J gene: TRBJ1-2; clone size: -; V gene: TRBV20-1; CDR3 protein: CSARGGTGYTF; CDR3 DNA: TGCAGTGCTAGAGGTGGAACTGGCTACACCTTC
D gene: -; J gene: TRBJ1-1; clone size: -; V gene: TRBV30; CDR3 protein: CAWSVQVSSYTEAFF; CDR3 DNA: TGTGCCTGGAGTGTACAGGTCTCCTCCTACACTGAAGCTTTCTTT
D gene: TRBD1; J gene: TRBJ1-1; clone size: many; V gene: TRBV2; CDR3 protein: CASSPRDRRNEAFF; CDR3 DNA: TGTGCCAGCAGTCCTCGGGACAGGCGGAATGAAGCTTTCTTT
D gene: -; J gene: TRBJ1-5; clone size: many; V gene: TRBV6-1; CDR3 protein: CASGDTINQPQHF; CDR3 DNA: TGTGCCAGCGGGGACACGATCAATCAGCCCCAGCATTTT
D gene: -; J gene: TRBJ2-7; clone size: -; V gene: TRBV15; CDR3 protein: CATSRDRARQYF; CDR3 DNA: TGTGCCACCAGCAGAGATCGGGCCAGGCAGTACTTC
D gene: TRBD1; J gene: TRBJ2-7; clone size: many; V gene: TRBV28; CDR3 protein: CASSLPGQGAYEQYF; CDR3 DNA: TGTGCCAGCAGCCTACCGGGACAGGGGGCCTACGAGCAGTACTTC
D gene: TRBD1; J gene: TRBJ2-7; clone size: -; V gene: TRBV10-2; CDR3 protein: CASSDLGTGENEQYF; CDR3 DNA: TGCGCCAGCAGTGATCTCGGGACAGGGGAAAACGAGCAGTACTTC
D gene: -; J gene: TRBJ2-7; clone size: many; V gene: TRBV7-9; CDR3 protein: CASSQNPGLSEQYF; CDR3 DNA: TGTGCCAGCAGCCAGAACCCTGGACTATCCGAGCAGTACTTC
D gene: -; J gene: TRBJ2-3; clone size: -; V gene: TRBV2; CDR3 protein: CASTAEGADTQYF; CDR3 DNA: TGTGCCAGCACAGCGGAGGGCGCAGATACGCAGTATTTT
D gene: TRBD2; J gene: TRBJ2-7; clone size: many; V gene: TRBV6-5; CDR3 protein: CASSLLWGGALYEQYF; CDR3 DNA: TGTGCCAGCAGCTTACTCTGGGGGGGTGCCCTATACGAGCAGTACTTC
D gene: TRBD1; J gene: TRBJ1-2; clone size: many; V gene: TRBV20-1; CDR3 protein: CSARTGQLSYGYTF; CDR3 DNA: TGCAGTGCTAGAACGGGACAGCTAAGCTATGGCTACACCTTC
D gene: TRBD2; J gene: TRBJ2-2; clone size: few; V gene: TRBV5-1; CDR3 protein: CASSSLAGGVTGELFF; CDR3 DNA: TGCGCCAGCAGCTCCCTAGCGGGAGGTGTCACCGGGGAGCTGTTTTTT
D gene: -; J gene: TRBJ1-5; clone size: many; V gene: TRBV6-6; CDR3 protein: CASTYLVRPGEGGDQPQHF; CDR3 DNA: TGTGCCAGCACCTATCTCGTTCGGCCAGGGGAGGGTGGGGATCAGCCCCAGCATTTT
D gene: -; J gene: TRBJ2-7; clone size: -; V gene: TRBV20-1; CDR3 protein: CSAEPGSGHEQYF; CDR3 DNA: TGCAGTGCTGAGCCGGGATCAGGCCACGAGCAGTACTTC
D gene: -; J gene: TRBJ2-7; clone size: many; V gene: TRBV20-1; CDR3 protein: CSARDAREALIEYF; CDR3 DNA: TGCAGTGCTAGAGATGCGAGGGAGGCCCTCATTGAGTACTTC
D gene: -; J gene: TRBJ2-5; clone size: few; V gene: TRBV6-5; CDR3 protein: CASSYLGTEGETQYF; CDR3 DNA: TGTGCCAGCAGTTATTTGGGGACCGAGGGGGAGACCCAGTACTTC
D gene: -; J gene: TRBJ1-6; clone size: many; V gene: TRBV15; CDR3 protein: CATSRVRHNSPLHF; CDR3 DNA: TGTGCCACCAGCAGAGTACGGCATAATTCACCCCTCCACTTT
D gene: TRBD1; J gene: TRBJ2-7; clone size: -; V gene: TRBV6-5; CDR3 protein: CASSYLAGGMYEQYF; CDR3 DNA: TGTGCCAGCAGTTACTTGGCAGGGGGCATGTACGAGCAGTACTTC
D gene: TRBD1; J gene: TRBJ1-5; clone size: few; V gene: TRBV20-1; CDR3 protein: CSASNPGQSNQPQHF; CDR3 DNA: TGCAGTGCGTCAAACCCGGGACAGAGCAATCAGCCCCAGCATTTT
D gene: -; J gene: TRBJ1-1; clone size: many; V gene: TRBV20-1; CDR3 protein: CSARAVAGWTEAFF; CDR3 DNA: TGCAGTGCTAGAGCTGTGGCGGGATGGACTGAAGCTTTCTTT
D gene: TRBD1; J gene: TRBJ1-2; clone size: few; V gene: TRBV5-4; CDR3 protein: CASSRGQGAPFGYTF; CDR3 DNA: TGTGCCAGCAGCCGTGGACAGGGGGCACCGTTCGGCTACACCTTC
D gene: -; J gene: TRBJ2-5; clone size: many; V gene: TRBV7-9; CDR3 protein: CASSQRQGETQYF; CDR3 DNA: TGTGCCAGCAGCCAAAGGCAGGGAGAGACCCAGTACTTC
D gene: -; J gene: TRBJ2-7; clone size: many; V gene: TRBV6-2/TRBV6-3; CDR3 protein: CASRPGAGEQYF; CDR3 DNA: TGTGCCAGCAGGCCGGGGGCTGGCGAGCAGTACTTC
D gene: -; J gene: TRBJ1-1; clone size: few; V gene: TRBV20-1; CDR3 protein: CSARDLLTDVNTEAFF; CDR3 DNA: TGCAGTGCTAGAGATCTTCTGACGGATGTGAACACTGAAGCTTTCTTT
D gene: -; J gene: TRBJ2-4; clone size: many; V gene: TRBV6-2/TRBV6-3; CDR3 protein: CASTPFSAKNIQYF; CDR3 DNA: TGTGCCAGCACCCCTTTCTCGGCCAAAAACATTCAGTACTTC
D gene: -; J gene: TRBJ1-1; clone size: many; V gene: TRBV6-5; CDR3 protein: CASSPDVGSRRAFF; CDR3 DNA: TGTGCCAGCAGTCCTGACGTGGGGAGCAGGCGTGCCTTCTTT
D gene: TRBD1; J gene: TRBJ1-2; clone size: -; V gene: TRBV30; CDR3 protein: CAWRTGTGYGYTF; CDR3 DNA: TGTGCCTGGAGGACAGGGACAGGCTATGGCTACACCTTC
D gene: -; J gene: TRBJ2-5; clone size: -; V gene: TRBV28; CDR3 protein: CASIKGGNKETQYF; CDR3 DNA: TGTGCCAGCATCAAAGGAGGGAACAAAGAGACCCAGTACTTC
D gene: TRBD2; J gene: TRBJ2-5; clone size: many; V gene: TRBV20-1; CDR3 protein: CSARLAGGLETQYF; CDR3 DNA: TGCAGTGCTAGACTAGCGGGAGGGCTGGAGACCCAGTACTTC
D gene: TRBD1; J gene: TRBJ2-7; clone size: many; V gene: TRBV28; CDR3 protein: CASSKRPDTEGGWYEQYF; CDR3 DNA: TGTGCCAGCAGTAAAAGACCAGATACAGAAGGGGGCTGGTACGAGCAGTACTTC
D gene: -; J gene: TRBJ1-1; clone size: many; V gene: TRBV14; CDR3 protein: CASSQDHVVSTDRNTEAFF; CDR3 DNA: TGTGCCAGCAGCCAAGATCACGTAGTTTCGACAGACCGTAACACTGAAGCTTTCTTT
D gene: TRBD2; J gene: TRBJ2-5; clone size: -; V gene: TRBV11-1; CDR3 protein: CASSGILAGGGAETQYF; CDR3 DNA: TGTGCCAGCAGCGGGATACTAGCGGGAGGAGGTGCGGAGACCCAGTACTTC
D gene: TRBD1; J gene: TRBJ1-3; clone size: many; V gene: TRBV13; CDR3 protein: CASSLWTSQGDSGNTIYF; CDR3 DNA: TGTGCCAGCAGCCTATGGACCTCCCAGGGGGACTCTGGAAACACCATATATTTT
D gene: TRBD2; J gene: TRBJ2-7; clone size: -; V gene: TRBV20-1; CDR3 protein: CSASAKGTSGSAYEQYF; CDR3 DNA: TGCAGTGCTAGCGCGAAAGGGACTAGCGGGAGTGCCTACGAGCAGTACTTC